This TCR beta chain came from a study of monozygotic twins with inflammatory bowel disease. CDR1 is LGHDT, CDR2 YNNKEL, per germline (reference sequence). The CDR3 has 12 residues. TCRdb re-called the 5' RACE reads and shows each CDR3 protein once, DNA omitted. In total, the table holds approximately 330,000 distinct CDR3 sequences. The rearrangement uses TRBV3-1 and TRBJ2-1; TCRdb selects TRBD1, and the lack of DNA leaves this call unchecked. Sequencing was performed on blood. The receptor was derived from a human donor with ulcerative colitis or Crohn's disease, or a healthy co-twin of an affected twin (not recorded which). The CDR3 sequence: CASSQERSRWFF.